This T cell receptor beta chain comes out of a study of post-analysis software for immune sequencing data. Broader study findings: Patients had higher frequencies than controls of roughly 5 TRBV segments, including TRBV5-6, TRBV5-1 and TRBV20-1.

This clonotype was picked up a small number of times. As yet, its antigen is unknown. Unique molecular identifiers tagged the TCR beta cDNA libraries. A single record per CDR3 protein comes from TCRdb applying MiXCR to the PCR reads. The data show some 890,000 distinct CDR3 sequences, with about 50% seen just once and approximately 4.5% held by the top ten. The CDR3 extends over 18 amino acids. Germline V gives CDR1 SQVTM, CDR2 ANQGSEA. V trimming: 2 bases; J trimming: 0 bases; junction bases outside the gene matches: 10. The rearrangement links TRBV29-1 to TRBJ2-6; 7 positions agree with TRBD1. This TCR was sampled from a girl between 10 and 17 years old with multiple sclerosis. The sample was blood. In DNA, the CDR3 is TGCAGCGTTGAAAACCCCGACAGGGTGGCCTCTGGGGCCAACGTCCTGACTTTC. It specifies CSVENPDRVASGANVLTF.